The rows below give T cell receptor beta chains drawn from one sample of a study of cytomegalovirus exposure and HLA in healthy donors. Assay used: immunoSEQ multiplex PCR; TCRdb lists only in-frame clones, some missing. The table shows 150,000 to 190,000 clones, with around 79% occurring only once. The sequenced material came from PBMCs. These TCRs come from a man in his late teens or twenties in good health and CMV-seronegative. Each CDR3 is given with its conserved first and last residue. The D gene is left open where the match is weak. Where a row states a size, it is once, few, many or the class of an expanded clone; other rows omit it.

j_call,v_call,d_call,clone_size,cdr3_nt,cdr3_aa
TRBJ1-2,TRBV15,-,-,TGTGCCACCAGCAGATCAGGGCCCTATGGCTACACCTTC,CATSRSGPYGYTF
TRBJ1-3,TRBV7-6,-,once,TGTGCCAGCAGCGTTAGTTCATCTGGAAACACCATATATTTT,CASSVSSSGNTIYF
TRBJ2-7,TRBV10-2,TRBD2,-,TGCGCCAGCAGGCTAGCGGGGGGGTACGAGCAGTACTTC,CASRLAGGYEQYF
TRBJ1-2,TRBV9,-,-,TGTGCCAGCAGCGCCGTGGGGGGTAGCTATGGCTACACCTTC,CASSAVGGSYGYTF
TRBJ2-5,TRBV5-4,TRBD2,once,TGTGCCAGCAGCTTGATCCCCGGACTAGTCGGGGAGACCCAGTACTTC,CASSLIPGLVGETQYF
TRBJ1-5,TRBV5-1,TRBD1,-,TGCGCCAGCAATACTCCTGGTTCCTGGGGGACAGAGGGCAGCGGGCACCAGCCCCAGCATTTT,CASNTPGSWGTEGSGHQPQHF
TRBJ2-3,TRBV9,-,-,TGTGCCAGCAGCGTAGCCGAGCCACCAACAGATACGCAGTATTTT,CASSVAEPPTDTQYF
TRBJ2-2,TRBV2,-,-,TGTGCCAGCAGAGCCCCGGACAGCTACACCGGGGAGCTGTTTTTT,CASRAPDSYTGELFF
TRBJ2-7,TRBV28,TRBD2,-,TGTGCCAGCAGGGGGTCTAGCGGGCATAGCTCCTACGAGCAGTACTTC,CASRGSSGHSSYEQYF
TRBJ2-1,TRBV28,TRBD1,-,TGTGCCAGCATCCCCGGACAGGAATACAATGAGCAGTTCTTC,CASIPGQEYNEQFF
TRBJ1-4,TRBV19,-,-,TGTGCCAGTAGTCCCCAGCTAGAACGCGAAAAACTGTTTTTT,CASSPQLEREKLFF
TRBJ1-5,TRBV10-1,-,-,TGCGCCAGCAGTGAGGGGCCAGGGGAATATAGCAATCAGCCCCAGCATTTT,CASSEGPGEYSNQPQHF
TRBJ2-7,TRBV5-3,TRBD1,-,TGTGCCAGAAGCTTCTCGGACAGGGGCGATACCTACGAGCAGTACTTC,CARSFSDRGDTYEQYF
TRBJ2-1,TRBV15,TRBD2,-,TGTGCCACCAGCAGAGATCGGGGACTAGTCAAAAGGCGGATCTTC,CATSRDRGLVKRRIF
TRBJ2-2,TRBV9,-,few,TGTGCCAGCAGCGTATCGGGTTCCGGGGAGCTGTTTTTT,CASSVSGSGELFF
TRBJ2-6,TRBV7-2,-,few,TGTGCCAGCAGCTTCCCAGTCTCTGGGGCCAACGTCCTGACTTTC,CASSFPVSGANVLTF
TRBJ2-1,TRBV2,-,-,TGTGCCAGCAGTCGGGACTCCGGCGAGCAGTTCTTC,CASSRDSGEQFF
TRBJ2-2,TRBV6-5,TRBD2,-,TGTGCCAGCAGCGGGACTACGAACACCGGGGAGCTGTTTTTT,CASSGTTNTGELFF
TRBJ2-7,TRBV6-6,-,-,TGTGCCAGCCAGGAGGACTACGAGCAGTACTTC,CASQEDYEQYF
TRBJ2-1,TRBV10-3,-,-,TGTGCCATCAGACCGGGACAAGCATCCTACAATGAGCAGTTCTTC,CAIRPGQASYNEQFF
TRBJ2-2,TRBV4-3,-,-,TGCGCCAGCAGCCAAGATGTGTCTGGCAGGTCCCTTGCCGGGGAGCTGTTTTTT,CASSQDVSGRSLAGELFF
TRBJ2-2,TRBV19,-,-,TGTGCCAGTAGCCTGGAAGGCGGGAACACCGGGGAGCTGTTTTTT,CASSLEGGNTGELFF
TRBJ1-1,TRBV6-1,-,-,TGTGCCAGCAGTAAGGGCCGGGCGGGGGCCACTGAAGCTTTCTTT,CASSKGRAGATEAFF
TRBJ1-6,TRBV29-1,-,few,TGCAGCGTGATGACAGGATCCAATTCACCCCTCCACTTT,CSVMTGSNSPLHF
TRBJ2-3,TRBV7-9,-,-,TGTGCCAGCAGCTTATCCCGGGCGGGCGTTGCAGATACGCAGTATTTT,CASSLSRAGVADTQYF
TRBJ2-1,TRBV7-2,-,-,TGTGCCAGCAGCTTAGAGAGGAGGAATGAGCAGTTCTTC,CASSLERRNEQFF
TRBJ1-2,TRBV5-1,-,-,TGCGCCAGCAGCTCGGAAGGGTGGCGGGACTATGGCTACACCTTC,CASSSEGWRDYGYTF
TRBJ2-3,TRBV9,TRBD1,-,TGTGCCAGCAGCGTAGACGTCGGGGACAGCTTCACAGATACGCAGTATTTT,CASSVDVGDSFTDTQYF
TRBJ2-4,TRBV4-3,TRBD1,-,TGCGCCAGCAGCCAAGGAGCCGGGACAGGGACGTCGTACTTC,CASSQGAGTGTSYF
TRBJ2-1,TRBV5-1,TRBD2,-,TGCGCCAGCAGCCCCCCGGGACTAGCGGGGAAGGAGCAGTTCTTC,CASSPPGLAGKEQFF
TRBJ2-7,TRBV5-4,TRBD1,-,TGTGCCAGCAGCCGGGACAGGGGATCCGAGCAGTACTTC,CASSRDRGSEQYF
TRBJ2-5,TRBV5-5,TRBD2,-,TGTGCCAGCAGCTTGGGACAGCGGGAGGTAGAGACCCAGTACTTC,CASSLGQREVETQYF
TRBJ2-5,TRBV7-9,-,-,TGTGCCAGCAGCGTCGACAGGTTGCAAGAGACCCAGTACTTC,CASSVDRLQETQYF
TRBJ1-2,TRBV5-6,-,-,TGTGCCAGCACCACGGGGGTTAGGAACTATGGCTACACCTTC,CASTTGVRNYGYTF
TRBJ2-4,TRBV9,-,-,TGTGCCAGCAGCGTCTACGGGAGCAGCGAAAACATTCAGTACTTC,CASSVYGSSENIQYF
TRBJ2-3,TRBV7-9,TRBD2,-,TGTGCCAGCAGCTTAGAACTAGCGGTTAATACGCAGTATTTT,CASSLELAVNTQYF
TRBJ1-1,TRBV28,-,-,TGTGCCAGCACCCTGCCGGGGGACACTGAAGCTTTCTTT,CASTLPGDTEAFF
TRBJ2-3,TRBV7-9,TRBD2,-,TGTGCCAGCGCGGGGGCAGATACGCAGTATTTT,CASAGADTQYF
TRBJ2-2,TRBV5-1,TRBD2,once,TGCGCCAGCAGCTTTCAGCGGGAGGGTACCGGGGAGCTGTTTTTT,CASSFQREGTGELFF
TRBJ2-1,TRBV30,-,-,TGTGCCTGGAGTCCGGGTGGGGCATTTAATGAGCAGTTCTTC,CAWSPGGAFNEQFF
TRBJ2-6,TRBV25-1,-,few,TGTGCCAGCAGCCCTGGGACTTACTCTGGGGCCAACGTCCTGACTTTC,CASSPGTYSGANVLTF